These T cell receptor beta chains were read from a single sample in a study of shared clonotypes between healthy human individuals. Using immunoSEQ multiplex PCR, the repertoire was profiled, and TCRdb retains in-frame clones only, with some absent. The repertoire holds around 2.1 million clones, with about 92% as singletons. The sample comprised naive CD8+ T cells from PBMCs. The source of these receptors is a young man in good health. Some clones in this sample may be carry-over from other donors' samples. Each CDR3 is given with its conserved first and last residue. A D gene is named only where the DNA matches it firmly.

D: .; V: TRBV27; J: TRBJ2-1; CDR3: CASSLEGRDEQFF
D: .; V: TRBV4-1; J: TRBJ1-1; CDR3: CASSQDYGDPNTEAFF
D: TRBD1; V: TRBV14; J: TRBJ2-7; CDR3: CASSPPETGPYEQYF
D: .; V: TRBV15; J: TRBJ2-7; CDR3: CATSDEFRQVHEQYF
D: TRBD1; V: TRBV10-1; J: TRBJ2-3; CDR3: CASRVDRGLDTQYF
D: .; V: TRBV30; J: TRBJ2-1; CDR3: CAWGEGNEQFF
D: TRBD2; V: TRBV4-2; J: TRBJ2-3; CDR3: CASSQELAGEQDTQYF
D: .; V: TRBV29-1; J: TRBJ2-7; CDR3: CSVRGSPYEQYF
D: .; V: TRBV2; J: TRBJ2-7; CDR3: CASDAVNSYEQYF
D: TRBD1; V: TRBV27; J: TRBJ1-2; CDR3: CASSLLPGQFGGYTF
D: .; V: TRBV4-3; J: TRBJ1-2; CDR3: CASSQGEWSATGYGYTF
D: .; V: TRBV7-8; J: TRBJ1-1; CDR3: CASGGAEIGNTEAFF
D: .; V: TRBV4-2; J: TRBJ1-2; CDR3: CASSQDLGILYGYTF
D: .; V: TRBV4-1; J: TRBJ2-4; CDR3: CASSQPGLSLAKNIQYF
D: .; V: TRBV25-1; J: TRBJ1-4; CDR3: CASSEGLFGEKLFF
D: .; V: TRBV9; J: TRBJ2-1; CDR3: CASSVGGTATNEQFF
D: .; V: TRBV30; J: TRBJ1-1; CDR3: CAWSVVLGEAFF
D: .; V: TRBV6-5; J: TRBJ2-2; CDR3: CASSYYGYEGAGELFF
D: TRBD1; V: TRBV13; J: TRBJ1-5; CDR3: CASSSYRDRGRLEPQHF
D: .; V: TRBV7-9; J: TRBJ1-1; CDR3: CASSLEREKTEAFF
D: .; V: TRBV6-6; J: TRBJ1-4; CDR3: CASSDPSRGEKLFF
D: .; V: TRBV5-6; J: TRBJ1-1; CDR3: CASSLVRAGEAFF